This TCR beta chain is drawn from a study of neoadjuvant anti-PD-1 for oral cavity cancer. This clone was seen a handful of times. Tumor libraries mostly used about 5 ug genomic DNA, two replicates each. Generated by immunoSEQ multiplex PCR, the TCRdb table keeps only in-frame clones and is missing some. The sample carries approximately 7,400 clones, about half recorded once. J lost 12 bases, V lost 8 bases, and 8 bases had no gene match. Germline V lookup: CDR1 DFQATT, CDR2 SNEGSKA (reference sequence). The CDR3 covers 11 residues. The V call is TRBV20-1, the J call TRBJ2-1; TRBD2 matches 9 bases. The sample here was tumor tissue, taken before nivolumab (anti-PD-1) treatment. This clonotype was obtained from a person between 40 and 85 years old with oral cavity squamous cell carcinoma. The DNA for the CDR3 is TGCAGTTCCCCTAGCGGGATGGTGCAGTTCTTC. Protein: CSSPSGMVQFF.